Below, 5 T cell receptor beta chains from the same sample are listed, as sequenced in a study of cytomegalovirus exposure and HLA in healthy donors. PCR involved 60 Vbeta and 13 Jbeta primers. Sequencing used immunoSEQ multiplex PCR; TCRdb keeps in-frame clones, though not all of them. The sample lists 90,000 to 120,000 clones; around four fifths were seen once. Sequences were obtained from PBMCs. These receptors came from a man aged 30 to 45 in good health and CMV-seronegative.

The chain has TRBV2 and TRBJ2-2, with D possibly TRBD2 on 6 matching bases. In germline, CDR1 is SNHLY, CDR2 FYNNEI. The V end lost 6 bases, the J end lost 7 bases, and 21 bases lay between the germline ends. The length of the CDR3 is 16 residues. The DNA of the CDR3 is TGTGCCAGCAGCCCGACCCGGGGGACTTTTGGCGGGGAGCTGTTTTTT. Its protein is CASSPTRGTFGGELFF.

The J gene is TRBJ2-4, the V gene TRBV19, with 7 bases matching TRBD2. Per germline, CDR1 LNHDA and CDR2 SQIVND (reference sequence). V was pared by 7 bases and J by 8 bases, with 8 bases of the junction left unmatched. The CDR3 runs 13 residues. CDR3 amino acids: CASTSAGRDIQYF. CDR3 coding DNA: TGTGCCAGTACGTCGGCAGGGAGGGACATTCAGTACTTC. Filled out from reference TRBV19 and TRBJ2-4, the complete variable domain reads DGGITQSPKYLFRKEGQNVTLSCEQNLNHDAMYWYRQDPGQGLRLIYYSQIVNDFQKGDIAEGYSVSREKKESFPLTVTSAQKNPTAFYLCASTSAGRDIQYFGAGTRLSVL.

This clone was counted between two and nine times. The chain is built from TRBV19 and TRBJ2-7, with a possible D match to TRBD1 (6 bases). Germline values: CDR1 LNHDA, CDR2 SQIVND (reference sequence). This CDR3 is built from 13 residues. Deletions cut 3 bases from V and 4 bases from J, with 10 bases between. The chain's CDR3 is CASSMGTSYEQYF. CDR3 nucleotides: TGTGCCAGTAGTATGGGGACATCTTACGAGCAGTACTTC.

The chain links TRBV11-2 to TRBJ2-7; 10 nucleotides align to TRBD1. Germline CDR1 and CDR2: SGHAT and FQNNGV. The CDR3 spans 16 residues. V lost 2 bases, J lost 2 bases, and 6 bases stayed unmatched. The DNA for the CDR3 is TGTGCCAGCAGCTTATCAGCCGGGACAGGGGCCTACGAGCAGTACTTC. It is translated as CASSLSAGTGAYEQYF.

V and J are TRBV6-1 and TRBJ2-7; TRBD2 is a possible D gene (6 bases). The germline V gene has CDR1 MNHNS and CDR2 SASEGT. Trimming stripped 0 bases from V and 3 bases from J, with 12 bases between. CDR3 size: 15 residues. The CDR3 loop is CASSEAEGDFYEQYF. The CDR3 DNA follows: TGTGCCAGCAGTGAAGCAGAAGGGGACTTCTACGAGCAGTACTTC.